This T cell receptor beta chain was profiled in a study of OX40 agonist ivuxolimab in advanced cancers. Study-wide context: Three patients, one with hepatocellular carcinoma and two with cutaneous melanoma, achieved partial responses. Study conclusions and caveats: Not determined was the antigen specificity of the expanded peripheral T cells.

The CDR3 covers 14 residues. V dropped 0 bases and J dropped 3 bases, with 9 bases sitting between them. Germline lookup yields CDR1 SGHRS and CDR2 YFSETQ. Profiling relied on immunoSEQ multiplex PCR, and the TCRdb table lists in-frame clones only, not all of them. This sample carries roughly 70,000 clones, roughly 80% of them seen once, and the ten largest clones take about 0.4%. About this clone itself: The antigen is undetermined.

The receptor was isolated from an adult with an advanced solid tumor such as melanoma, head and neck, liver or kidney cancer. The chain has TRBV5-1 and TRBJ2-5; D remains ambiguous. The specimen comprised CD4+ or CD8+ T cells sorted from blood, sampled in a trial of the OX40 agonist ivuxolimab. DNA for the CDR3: TGCGCCAGCAGCTTGGGTATCCGGGAAGAGACCCAGTACTTC. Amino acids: CASSLGIREETQYF.